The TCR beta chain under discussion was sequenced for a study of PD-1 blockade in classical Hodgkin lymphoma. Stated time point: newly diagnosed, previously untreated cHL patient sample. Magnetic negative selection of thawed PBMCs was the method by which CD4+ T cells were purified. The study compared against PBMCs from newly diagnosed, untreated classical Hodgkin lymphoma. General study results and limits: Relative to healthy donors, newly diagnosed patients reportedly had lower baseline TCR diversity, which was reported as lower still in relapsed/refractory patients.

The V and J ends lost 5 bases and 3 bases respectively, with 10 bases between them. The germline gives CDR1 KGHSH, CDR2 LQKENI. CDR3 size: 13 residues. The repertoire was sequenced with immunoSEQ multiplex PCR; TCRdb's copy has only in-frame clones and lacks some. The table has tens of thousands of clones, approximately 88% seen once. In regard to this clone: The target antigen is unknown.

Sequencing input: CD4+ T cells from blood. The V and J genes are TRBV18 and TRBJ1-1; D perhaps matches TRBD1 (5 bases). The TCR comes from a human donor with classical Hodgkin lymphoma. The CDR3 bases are TGTGCCAGCTCAGAGGGCAGGGACACTGAAGCTTTCTTT. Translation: CASSEGRDTEAFF.